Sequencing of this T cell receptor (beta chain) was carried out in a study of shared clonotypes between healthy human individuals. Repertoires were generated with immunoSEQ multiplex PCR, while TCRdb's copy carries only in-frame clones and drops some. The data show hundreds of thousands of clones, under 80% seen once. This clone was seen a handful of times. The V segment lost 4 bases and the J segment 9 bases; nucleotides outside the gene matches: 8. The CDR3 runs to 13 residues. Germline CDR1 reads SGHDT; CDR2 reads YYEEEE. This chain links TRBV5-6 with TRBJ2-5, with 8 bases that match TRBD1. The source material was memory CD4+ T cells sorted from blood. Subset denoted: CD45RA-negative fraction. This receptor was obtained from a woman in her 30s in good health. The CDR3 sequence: CASSRRQGKAQYF. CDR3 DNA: TGTGCCAGCAGCCGTCGACAGGGGAAGGCCCAGTACTTC.